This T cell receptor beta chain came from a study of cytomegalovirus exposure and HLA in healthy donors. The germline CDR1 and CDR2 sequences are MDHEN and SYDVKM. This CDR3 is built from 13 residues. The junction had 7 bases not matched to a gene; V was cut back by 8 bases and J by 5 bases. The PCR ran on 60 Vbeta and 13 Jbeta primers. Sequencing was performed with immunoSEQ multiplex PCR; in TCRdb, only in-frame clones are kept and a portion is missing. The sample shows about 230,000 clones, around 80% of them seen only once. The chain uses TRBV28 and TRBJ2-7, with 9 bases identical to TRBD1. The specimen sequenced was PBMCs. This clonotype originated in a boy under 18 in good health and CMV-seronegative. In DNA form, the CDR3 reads TGTGCCAGCGTCGACGGGACAGGGAACGAGCAGTACTTC. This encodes CASVDGTGNEQYF.